Following are 30 T cell receptor beta chains from one sample sequenced in a study of CD8 T cells in ankylosing spondylitis. No antigen is known for these receptors. General study points: Within ankylosing spondylitis blood, a TCR beta motif made up of under 10 highly homologous variants appeared to be characteristic.

TCRdb re-derived calls from the 5' RACE reads in MiXCR, one entry per CDR3 protein. Of a few hundred thousand distinct CDR3 sequences in the sample, roughly 15% were seen once. What was sequenced was blood, either unsorted or a sorted T cell fraction (not recorded which). Receptors were obtained from a male donor with ankylosing spondylitis.

This clonotype occurred many times. V is TRBV7-3 and J is TRBJ2-5; 9 bases agree with TRBD2. Germline CDR1 SGHTA, CDR2 FQGTGA. The CDR3 sequence is 14 residues long. J lost 4 bases, V lost 2 bases, and 2 bases had no gene match. CDR3 nucleotides: TGTGCCAGCAGCTTAGGCGGGGGGGGAGAGACCCAGTACTTC. Its protein is CASSLGGGGETQYF.

This clonotype was detected only a few times. The chain links TRBV7-9 to TRBJ2-7, with D hard to call. The CDR3 loop spans 12 amino acids. Germline V gene lookup returns CDR1 SEHNR and CDR2 FQNEAQ (reference sequence). V was clipped by 0 bases and J by 5 bases, with 5 bases between them. The CDR3 DNA sequence: TGTGCCAGCAGCTTAGCGTCACACGAGCAGTACTTC. Residues: CASSLASHEQYF.

This clonotype was detected only a few times. V and J are TRBV2 and TRBJ1-1; D is unresolved. Trimming left V 8 bases short and J 3 bases short, with 13 bases between. The length of the CDR3 is 13 residues. In germline, CDR1 is SNHLY, CDR2 FYNNEI. The CDR3: CASAPWEDTEAFF. The CDR3, as DNA: TGTGCCAGCGCCCCGTGGGAGGACACTGAAGCTTTCTTT.

This clonotype was seen at least ten times. The chain recombines TRBV12-3 or TRBV12-4 with TRBJ2-7; maybe TRBD1 (5 bases). The CDR3 runs to 14 residues. Trimming removed 4 bases from V and 4 bases from J, with 14 bases in between. The CDR3 protein is CASSSLSRQYEQYF. The CDR3 DNA reads as TGTGCCAGCAGTTCCCTATCCCGACAGTACGAGCAGTACTTC.

The chain employs TRBV6-5 and TRBJ1-2; 8 bases fit TRBD1. Germline-derived CDR1 and CDR2 are MNHEY and SVGAGI. The CDR3 contains 15 residues. V was clipped by 0 bases and J by 8 bases; unmatched bases: 8. Here the CDR3 reads CASSYSKDREGGYTF. CDR3 bases: TGTGCCAGCAGTTACTCTAAGGACAGGGAGGGCGGCTACACCTTC.

The V gene is TRBV6-1, the J gene TRBJ1-1; the D is unclear. Germline loops: CDR1 MNHNS, CDR2 SASEGT. Between the trimmed V and J ends, which lost 6 bases and 6 bases, there was a span of 17 bases. This CDR3 is built from 14 residues. The CDR3 is CASRRTSGEAEAFF. CDR3 nucleotide sequence: TGTGCCAGCAGAAGGACCTCCGGGGAAGCTGAAGCTTTCTTT.

This clonotype was observed a few times. The chain combines TRBV29-1 with TRBJ2-3; tentatively, D is TRBD2 (6 bases). The ends were cut back, 7 bases at V and 5 bases at J, with 19 bases in the middle. The CDR3 runs 14 residues. CDR1 SQVTM and CDR2 ANQGSEA come from the germline V gene. Here the CDR3 DNA reads TGCAGCGCCTCAGGGCGGATGGGGGGAGATACGCAGTATTTT. It yields the protein CSASGRMGGDTQYF.

The DNA of the CDR3 is TGTGCCAGCAGCTTAGGCGGGGGGCTCTCCTACAATGAGCAGTTCTTC. This gives the protein CASSLGGGLSYNEQFF. The V and J genes are TRBV7-3 and TRBJ2-1; TRBD2 agrees at 8 bases. The CDR3 is 16 residues long. Germline CDR1 and CDR2: SGHTA and FQGTGA. The V gene end was trimmed by 2 bases and the J gene end by 0 bases; junction bases not matched to a gene: 3.

The J gene is TRBJ2-3, the V gene TRBV12-3 or TRBV12-4; D not certain. The CDR3 runs to 15 residues. V lost 5 bases and J 2 bases, leaving 14 bases between the germline ends. The CDR3 DNA reads TGTGCCAGCAGTCCCTCCAGCAGTTTCACAGATACGCAGTATTTT. Its translation: CASSPSSSFTDTQYF.

This clonotype was detected many times. This chain links TRBV7-9 with TRBJ1-2; TRBD1 matches at 11 bases. This CDR3 spans 15 amino acids. Germline values: CDR1 SEHNR, CDR2 FQNEAQ (reference sequence). Unmatched junction bases numbered 2, after V lost 3 bases and J lost 2 bases. The CDR3 protein is CASSLGTGGNYGYTF. CDR3 coding DNA: TGTGCCAGCAGCTTGGGGACAGGGGGAAACTATGGCTACACCTTC.

The rearrangement joins TRBV5-5 to TRBJ2-1, with D possibly being TRBD2 (6 bases). V lost 3 bases, J lost 2 bases, and 12 bases lay in between. The CDR3 has 15 amino acids. The germline gives CDR1 SGHKS, CDR2 YYEKEE (reference sequence). The CDR3 DNA follows: TGTGCCAGCAGCTGGGTGGAGGGGCCCTACAATGAGCAGTTCTTC. Amino acids: CASSWVEGPYNEQFF. Full variable domain (remainder filled in from reference TRBV5-5 and TRBJ2-1): DAGVTQSPTHLIKTRGQQVTLRCSPISGHKSVSWYQQVLGQGPQFIFQYYEKEERGRGNFPDRFSARQFPNYSSELNVNALLLGDSALYLCASSWVEGPYNEQFFGPGTRLTVL.

The chain has TRBV11-2 and TRBJ1-2, with 8 positions matching TRBD1. The germline V gene encodes CDR1 SGHAT and CDR2 FQNNGV. The ends lost 0 bases at V and 6 bases at J; junction bases unmatched: 12. The CDR3 consists of 17 residues. In DNA, the CDR3 is TGTGCCAGCAGCTTAGATCGCTTGGGCAGGGGGCCGCATGGCTACACCTTC. Its protein is CASSLDRLGRGPHGYTF.

This clonotype turned up a few times. The gene calls are TRBV28 and TRBJ2-1; 8 positions match TRBD1. V shed 6 bases and J 6 bases; nucleotides not matched to a gene: 16. Germline values: CDR1 MDHEN, CDR2 SYDVKM. This CDR3 spans 17 amino acids. DNA of the CDR3: TGTGCCAGCAGCCACCACCCCGGCCAGGGGGCAGGCAATGAGCAGTTCTTC. It codes for CASSHHPGQGAGNEQFF.

This sequence joins TRBV5-1 and TRBJ1-2; no clear D gene. V was cut by 0 bases and J by 7 bases, with 10 bases left in between. CDR3 size: 13 residues. Looked up from germline, CDR1 is SGHRS and CDR2 is YFSETQ. Written as DNA, the CDR3 is TGCGCCAGCAGCTTGGCCGGGCAGCTTGGCTACACCTTC. Its translation is CASSLAGQLGYTF. Complete variable domain (other parts from reference TRBV5-1 and TRBJ1-2): KAGVTQTPRYLIKTRGQQVTLSCSPISGHRSVSWYQQTPGQGLQFLFEYFSETQRNKGNFPGRFSGRQFSNSRSEMNVSTLELGDSALYLCASSLAGQLGYTFGSGTRLTVV.

CDR3 protein: CASSPLGLAGGNEQFF. The CDR3 DNA reads as TGTGCCAGCAGTCCACTCGGACTAGCGGGAGGCAATGAGCAGTTCTTC. The chain carries TRBV28 and TRBJ2-1, with 14 bases that match TRBD2. Losses at the gene ends were 5 bases for V and 6 bases for J; bases not matched to a gene: 6. The CDR3 contains 16 residues. CDR1 and CDR2 (germline): MDHEN, SYDVKM.

The CDR3 here is CASSLETGKHDIQYF. CDR3 DNA sequence: TGCGCCAGCAGCTTGGAGACAGGAAAACACGACATTCAGTACTTC. This sequence joins TRBV5-1 and TRBJ2-4, with D maybe TRBD1 (6 bases). Trimming pared 0 bases from V and 8 bases from J, leaving 15 bases between. There are 15 residues in the CDR3. CDR1 SGHRS and CDR2 YFSETQ come from the germline V gene. Full variable domain (missing parts from reference TRBV5-1 and TRBJ2-4): KAGVTQTPRYLIKTRGQQVTLSCSPISGHRSVSWYQQTPGQGLQFLFEYFSETQRNKGNFPGRFSGRQFSNSRSEMNVSTLELGDSALYLCASSLETGKHDIQYFGAGTRLSVL.

The genes are TRBV20-1 and TRBJ1-1; tentatively, D is TRBD1 (6 bases). V lost 3 bases to trimming and J lost 5 bases, with 13 bases between them. CDR3 size: 13 residues. The V gene's germline CDR1 is DFQATT and CDR2 SNEGSKA (reference sequence). The CDR3 reads CSASRGGGTEAFF. CDR3 DNA: TGCAGTGCTAGTCGGGGAGGGGGGACTGAAGCTTTCTTT.

The chain joins TRBV20-1 to TRBJ2-3; 8 nucleotides match TRBD2. The germline V gene encodes CDR1 DFQATT and CDR2 SNEGSKA (reference sequence). The junction had 15 bases not matched to a gene; V was cut back by 3 bases and J by 1 base. The CDR3 has 18 amino acids. The CDR3 nucleotides are TGCAGTGCTAGTAATCTAGCGGGCCCCCGGGGAGGCACAGATACGCAGTATTTT. It yields the protein CSASNLAGPRGGTDTQYF.

V is TRBV2 and J is TRBJ1-2; TRBD1 is a possible D gene (5 bases). Trimming removed 6 bases from V and 9 bases from J, with 14 bases in between. The CDR3 spans 12 residues. CDR1 is SNHLY, CDR2 FYNNEI, per germline. The CDR3 nucleotides read TGTGCCAGCAGAACCGACCGGGACCGCTACACCTTC. It specifies CASRTDRDRYTF.

The chain links TRBV3-1 to TRBJ2-2; D may be TRBD2 (5 bases). Germline-derived CDR1 and CDR2 are LGHDT and YNNKEL (reference sequence). Between the trimmed V and J ends, which lost 3 bases and 7 bases, there was a span of 9 bases. This CDR3 has 13 residues. This CDR3 is CASSHRGGGELFF. CDR3 DNA: TGTGCCAGCAGCCATCGGGGTGGCGGGGAGCTGTTTTTT.

The chain carries TRBV6-2 or TRBV6-3 and TRBJ2-3; tentative D call: TRBD1 (5 bases). Germline CDR1 and CDR2: MNHEY and SVGEGT. Trimming stripped 4 bases from V and 2 bases from J, with 25 bases between. The CDR3 totals 19 residues. Here the CDR3 reads CASSFWGRGRPAPTDTQYF. The CDR3 coding sequence is TGTGCCAGCAGTTTTTGGGGCCGCGGAAGACCCGCCCCCACAGATACGCAGTATTTT.

The gene calls are TRBV20-1 and TRBJ2-1; 11 bases fit TRBD2. CDR1 is DFQATT, CDR2 SNEGSKA, per germline (reference sequence). The V segment lost 5 bases and the J segment 8 bases; nucleotides outside the gene matches: 11. The CDR3 contains 15 residues. The CDR3 coding sequence is TGCAGTGCTGGTACACTAGCGGGAGTAGTGGATGAGCAGTTCTTC. Residues: CSAGTLAGVVDEQFF.

V and J are TRBV5-1 and TRBJ1-5; D uncertain. Trimming cost V 0 bases and J 5 bases, with 12 bases left between them. Germline V lookup: CDR1 SGHRS, CDR2 YFSETQ. This CDR3 has 15 amino acids. CDR3 sequence (DNA): TGCGCCAGCAGCTTGGCGGGGTGGGTGGATCAGCCCCAGCATTTT. Translated, it gives CASSLAGWVDQPQHF.

This clonotype was seen a handful of times. The chain uses TRBV14 and TRBJ2-5; D is uncertain. This CDR3 comprises 12 residues. Trimming cost V 3 bases and J 5 bases, with 7 bases left between them. In germline, CDR1 is SGHDN, CDR2 FVKESK. DNA of the CDR3: TGTGCCAGCAGCCATTATCGGGAGACCCAGTACTTC. Its protein is CASSHYRETQYF.

This clonotype was found a few times. V gene TRBV7-3 combines with J gene TRBJ2-1; no definite D call. The CDR3 loop spans 13 amino acids. The germline V gene has CDR1 SGHTA and CDR2 FQGTGA. Trimming cost V 5 bases and J 6 bases, with 11 bases left between them. The CDR3 nucleotides read TGTGCCAGCAGCACCAAAAACAGCAATGAGCAGTTCTTC. It is translated as CASSTKNSNEQFF. Complete variable domain (other parts from reference TRBV7-3 and TRBJ2-1): GAGVSQTPSNKVTEKGKYVELRCDPISGHTALYWYRQSLGQGPEFLIYFQGTGAADDSGLPNDRFFAVRPEGSVSTLKIQRTERGDSAVYLCASSTKNSNEQFFGPGTRLTVL.

This clonotype was recorded a few times. The rearrangement links TRBV7-6 to TRBJ1-6; D not certain. This CDR3 has 18 amino acids. Germline CDR1 is SGHVS and CDR2 is FNYEAQ. V was trimmed by 1 base and J by 0 bases, leaving 13 bases between them. For the CDR3, the DNA is TGTGCCAGCAGCTTAGTGCCGGCACAGAGCTCCTATAATTCACCCCTCCACTTT. Translation: CASSLVPAQSSYNSPLHF.

This clonotype came up a few times. The chain carries TRBV6-5 and TRBJ1-1; D may be TRBD1 (5 bases). The ends were cut back, 0 bases at V and 6 bases at J, with 14 bases in the middle. CDR3 length: 15 amino acids. Germline lookup yields CDR1 MNHEY and CDR2 SVGAGI. The CDR3, as DNA: TGTGCCAGCAGTTACTCGATGCCGGGGGGAGCTGAAGCTTTCTTT. Translating gives CASSYSMPGGAEAFF.

The J gene is TRBJ1-5, the V gene TRBV12-3 or TRBV12-4; D is perhaps TRBD1 (5 bases). With 6 bases removed from V and 3 bases from J, the gap between germline ends came to 15 bases. This CDR3 comprises 15 residues. The CDR3 is CASSTKGADNQPQHF. CDR3 in DNA: TGTGCCAGCAGCACCAAAGGGGCGGACAATCAGCCCCAGCATTTT.

The chain combines TRBV5-1 with TRBJ1-1; 7 nucleotides match TRBD1. The CDR3 contains 15 residues. V lost 0 bases to trimming and J lost 1 base; unmatched junction nucleotides: 3. CDR1 and CDR2 from the germline V gene are SGHRS and YFSETQ. CDR3 DNA sequence: TGCGCCAGCAGCTTGGGTGGGACAGAGAACACTGAAGCTTTCTTT. It translates to CASSLGGTENTEAFF.

This clonotype has just a few counts. The chain links TRBV28 to TRBJ1-2; 9 bases are a match to TRBD1. Germline assignment: CDR1 MDHEN and CDR2 SYDVKM. V trimming: 7 bases; J trimming: 3 bases; junction bases outside the gene matches: 12. This CDR3 is 16 amino acids long. This CDR3 is CASTSGDRAGDYGYTF. CDR3 nucleotides: TGTGCCAGCACCAGTGGGGACAGGGCTGGTGACTATGGCTACACCTTC.